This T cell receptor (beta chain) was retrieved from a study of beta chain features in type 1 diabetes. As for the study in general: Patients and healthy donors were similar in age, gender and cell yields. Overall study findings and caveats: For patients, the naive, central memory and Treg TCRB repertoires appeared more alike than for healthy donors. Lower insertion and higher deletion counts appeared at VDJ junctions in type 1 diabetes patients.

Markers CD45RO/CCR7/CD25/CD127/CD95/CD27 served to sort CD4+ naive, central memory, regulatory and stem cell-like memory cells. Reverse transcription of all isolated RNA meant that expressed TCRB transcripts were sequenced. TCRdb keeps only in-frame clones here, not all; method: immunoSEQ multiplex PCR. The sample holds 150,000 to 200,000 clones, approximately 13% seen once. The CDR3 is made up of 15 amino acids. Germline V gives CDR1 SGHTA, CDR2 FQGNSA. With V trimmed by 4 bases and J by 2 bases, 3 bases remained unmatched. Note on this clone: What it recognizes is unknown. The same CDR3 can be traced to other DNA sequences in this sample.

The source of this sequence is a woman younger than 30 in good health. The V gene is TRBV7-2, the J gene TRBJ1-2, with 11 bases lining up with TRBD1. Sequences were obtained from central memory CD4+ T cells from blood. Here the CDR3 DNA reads TGTGCCAGCAGCTACGGACAGGGGGCGAACTATGGCTACACCTTC. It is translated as CASSYGQGANYGYTF.